A single sample gave rise to the 9 T cell receptor beta chains below, sequenced in a study of low-dose radiotherapy and immunotherapy resistance in tumors (dated 2022 in TCRdb). According to the study, the label for this sample's time point signals: before trial treatment. Sequencing took place on an Illumina HiSeq 2500. Superscript III and a set of TRAV- and TRBV-specific primers were used to synthesize first-strand cDNA, so that both TCRalpha and TCRbeta chains were covered. TCRs were amplified with Phusion for approximately 20 PCR cycles using a constant-region primer together with the adapter attached to the V primers. TCRdb reprocessed the public reads (quality trimming at Q25 with fastp, clone calling with MiXCR) and kept in-frame beta chains. Every CDR3 protein is listed once, alongside the most common genes and DNA of its rows. Across this sample there are 55,000 to 80,000 distinct CDR3 sequences, with about a quarter seen only once. The ten largest clonotypes hold 5.5% to 8.5% of the sample.

Sample: PBMCs, taken before treatment. The receptors were sampled from a male donor with rectosigmoid adenocarcinoma.

Turning to this clonotype: This is likely an artifact of a read error, given a far larger clone one base away. V and J are TRBV28 and TRBJ2-5; 9 bases are shared with TRBD2. This CDR3 comprises 17 residues. Germline V CDR1 and CDR2: MDHEN, SYDVKM. V lost 3 bases to trimming and J lost 11 bases; unmatched junction nucleotides: 19. CDR3 bases: TGTGCCAGCAGTTTCTGGTCGGGCGGGGGGGCCTACAATGAGCAGTACTTC. Translated: CASSFWSGGGAYNEQYF.

The sample holds many counts of this clonotype. The rearrangement joins TRBV6-2 or TRBV6-3 to TRBJ2-3; 12 bases fit TRBD2. The germline V gene has CDR1 MNHEY and CDR2 SVGEGT. The junction had 9 bases not matched to a gene; V was cut back by 5 bases and J by 0 bases. The CDR3 is made up of 18 amino acids. The CDR3, as DNA: TGTGCCAGCAGTCGATACCTAGCGGGAGGGCGAAGCACAGATACGCAGTATTTT. It specifies CASSRYLAGGRSTDTQYF.

The sample holds many counts of this clonotype. The J gene is TRBJ1-3, the V gene TRBV27; D not resolved. V was clipped by 5 bases and J by 1 base, with 9 bases between them. This CDR3 is built from 14 residues. Germline CDR1 reads MNHEY; CDR2 reads SMNVEV (reference sequence). For the CDR3, the DNA is TGTGCCAGCAGTCCCAGTCTGTCTGGAAACACCATATATTTT. This translates into CASSPSLSGNTIYF.

The rearrangement uses TRBV5-1 and TRBJ1-1; perhaps TRBD1 as D (6 bases). CDR1 and CDR2 (germline): SGHRS, YFSETQ. The CDR3 covers 16 residues. Trimming took 4 bases from V and 3 from J, leaving 19 bases between them. The CDR3 region is CASSPLGEGVHTEAFF. The CDR3 DNA reads as TGCGCCAGCAGCCCCCTGGGGGAGGGGGTGCACACTGAAGCTTTCTTT.

J is TRBJ2-1 and V is TRBV4-2, with TRBD2 matching 11 bases. The junction had 4 bases not matched to a gene; V was cut back by 0 bases and J by 6 bases. Germline CDR1 LGHNA, CDR2 YNFKEQ. The CDR3 has 16 amino acids. CDR3 residues: CASSQDYSGGANEQFF. The CDR3 nucleotides are TGTGCCAGCAGCCAAGATTATAGCGGGGGGGCCAATGAGCAGTTCTTC.

Regarding this clonotype: One base separates it from a far larger clone, so it is likely a read error. The J gene is TRBJ2-5, the V gene TRBV6-1; TRBD1 agrees at 8 bases. This CDR3 is built from 13 residues. Germline values: CDR1 MNHNS, CDR2 SASEGT. The CDR3 DNA is TGTGCTGCGCAGGGGACAGGTCCGGGGACCAAGTACTTC. This encodes CAAQGTGPGTKYF.

This chain links TRBV14 with TRBJ2-3; 12 bases align to TRBD2. Trimming took 3 bases from V and 0 from J; bases not matched to a gene: 4. CDR3 length equals 17 residues. Germline V CDR1 and CDR2: SGHDN, FVKESK. CDR3 amino acids: CASSQGLAGSSTDTQYF. The DNA for the CDR3 is TGTGCCAGCAGCCAGGGACTAGCGGGTAGCAGCACAGATACGCAGTATTTT.

As regards this clonotype: With only one base between it and a far larger clone, this is likely a read error. The rearrangement links TRBV11-2 to TRBJ2-7; D not certain. The J call is uncertain, as TRBJ2-1 better fits the DNA end. The CDR3 has 14 residues. The germline gives CDR1 SGHAT, CDR2 FQNNGV. The CDR3 region has the DNA TGTGCCAGCAGCTTAGTGAGCTTCTACAATGAGCAGTTCTTC. Its translation is CASSLVSFYNEQFF.

This clonotype has at least ten counts. The chain combines TRBV4-3 with TRBJ2-7; tentative D call: TRBD1 (6 bases). Germline values: CDR1 LGHNA, CDR2 YSLEER. The CDR3 spans 15 residues. V lost 1 base to trimming and J lost 4 bases, with 14 bases between them. The CDR3, as DNA: TGCGCCAGCAGCCAAGCTCATCGGGGACAATACGAGCAGTACTTC. Its translation: CASSQAHRGQYEQYF.